The 15 T cell receptor beta chains listed next were all sequenced from one sample in a study of CD8 T cells in ankylosing spondylitis. Study outcomes and limitations: Seemingly distinctive of ankylosing spondylitis blood was a TCR beta motif formed by eight highly homologous variants.

Their antigens remain unidentified. Each CDR3 protein is one row after TCRdb ran MiXCR on the 5' RACE reads. The sample includes hundreds of thousands of distinct CDR3 sequences, around 11% of them seen just once. The sample comprised blood, either unsorted or a sorted T cell fraction (not recorded which). The receptors shown here come from a male donor with ankylosing spondylitis.

The rearrangement links TRBV20-1 to TRBJ2-3; 10 bases are shared with TRBD2. The CDR3 contains 15 residues. Per the germline V gene, CDR1 is DFQATT and CDR2 is SNEGSKA (reference sequence). V was pared by 5 bases and J by 0 bases, with 5 bases of the junction left unmatched. The CDR3 region has the DNA TGCAGTGCTGACCAACTAGCGGGAAGCACAGATACGCAGTATTTT. This codes for CSADQLAGSTDTQYF.

The chain has TRBV20-1 and TRBJ2-5; 7 bases match TRBD2. V shed 1 base and J 4 bases; nucleotides not matched to a gene: 3. The CDR3 has 13 amino acids. Germline V lookup: CDR1 DFQATT, CDR2 SNEGSKA (reference sequence). The CDR3 reads CSARVTGGETQYF. As DNA, the CDR3 is TGCAGTGCTAGAGTTACGGGGGGAGAGACCCAGTACTTC.

This clonotype was picked up many times. The chain joins TRBV5-6 to TRBJ2-1, with 10 bases fitting TRBD2. The CDR3 covers 15 residues. Germline V gene data show CDR1 as SGHDT and CDR2 as YYEEEE. With 4 bases clipped from V and 2 bases from J, the junction kept 3 bases outside the gene matches. CDR3 sequence (DNA): TGTGCCAGCAGCCTCAGCGGGAGGGCCTACAATGAGCAGTTCTTC. This translates into CASSLSGRAYNEQFF.

The chain recombines TRBV7-9 with TRBJ1-2, with 7 bases aligning to TRBD1. The V gene's germline CDR1 is SEHNR and CDR2 FQNEAQ (reference sequence). The V segment lost 5 bases and the J segment 5 bases; nucleotides outside the gene matches: 5. The CDR3 consists of 13 residues. CDR3 sequence reads: CASSPTGRYGYTF. For the CDR3, the DNA is TGTGCCAGCAGCCCGACAGGGCGGTATGGCTACACCTTC.

The chain has TRBV11-1 and TRBJ2-5, with 11 positions matching TRBD1. CDR1 and CDR2 (germline): SGHAT, FQDESV (reference sequence). V lost 3 bases, J lost 4 bases, and 16 bases stayed unmatched. The CDR3 covers 19 residues. The CDR3 is CASSLGLHRDRGKGETQYF. The CDR3, as DNA: TGTGCCAGCAGCTTGGGCCTTCACCGGGACAGGGGGAAAGGAGAGACCCAGTACTTC.

The chain has TRBV9 and TRBJ2-7; 10 bases line up with TRBD2. V was pared by 0 bases and J by 6 bases, with 6 bases of the junction left unmatched. The germline CDR1 and CDR2 sequences are SGDLS and YYNGEE. The CDR3 is 15 amino acids. The CDR3 reads CASSVAIAGGSEQYF. CDR3 sequence (DNA): TGTGCCAGCAGCGTAGCAATAGCGGGAGGCTCCGAGCAGTACTTC.

This clonotype turned up a few times. CDR3 amino acids: CASSQGSGSTDTQYF. As DNA, the CDR3 is TGTGCCAGCAGTCAGGGGAGCGGTAGCACAGATACGCAGTATTTT. This chain uses TRBV7-9 with TRBJ2-3, with D perhaps TRBD1 (6 bases). This CDR3 contains 15 residues. The germline gives CDR1 SEHNR, CDR2 FQNEAQ (reference sequence). Trimming cost V 6 bases and J 0 bases, with 13 bases left between them. Full variable domain (missing parts from reference TRBV7-9 and TRBJ2-3): DTGVSQNPRHKITKRGQNVTFRCDPISEHNRLYWYRQTLGQGPEFLTYFQNEAQLEKSRLLSDRFSAERPKGSFSTLEIQRTEQGDSAMYLCASSQGSGSTDTQYFGPGTRLTVL.

The V call is TRBV12-5, the J call TRBJ2-3; D perhaps matches TRBD2 (5 bases). CDR3 length: 16 amino acids. The ends were cut back, 1 base at V and 2 bases at J, with 13 bases in the middle. Germline-derived CDR1 and CDR2 are LGHNT and FRNRAP. The CDR3 loop reads CASGLGSGIFTDTQYF. The CDR3 DNA follows: TGTGCTAGTGGTTTGGGTTCCGGGATTTTCACAGATACGCAGTATTTT. The full variable domain, in which reference TRBV12-5 and TRBJ2-3 provide the parts outside the CDR3, is DARVTQTPRHKVTEMGQEVTMRCQPILGHNTVFWYRQTMMQGLELLAYFRNRAPLDDSGMPKDRFSAEMPDATLATLKIQPSEPRDSAVYFCASGLGSGIFTDTQYFGPGTRLTVL.

This clonotype has only a few counts. The CDR3 spells CSADGTSGSETQYF. DNA of the CDR3: TGCAGTGCTGATGGGACTAGCGGGAGTGAGACCCAGTACTTC. The chain combines TRBV20-1 with TRBJ2-5; 14 bases match TRBD2. Germline V gene sequence: CDR1 DFQATT, CDR2 SNEGSKA (reference sequence). CDR3 size: 14 residues. The V gene end was trimmed by 5 bases and the J gene end by 5 bases; junction bases not matched to a gene: 4.

The chain carries TRBV5-1 and TRBJ2-7, with D perhaps TRBD1 (6 bases). The CDR3 is 15 residues long. The germline V gene has CDR1 SGHRS and CDR2 YFSETQ. Trimming removed 1 base from V and 2 bases from J, with 13 bases in between. The CDR3 nucleotides read TGCGCCAGCAGCTTGAGGACAGACACCCCCTACGAGCAGTACTTC. It codes for CASSLRTDTPYEQYF.

This chain connects TRBV20-1 to TRBJ2-5, with D possibly matching TRBD1 (5 bases). The V gene lost 5 bases and the J gene lost 2 bases, with 15 bases spanning the gap. Germline V gene data show CDR1 as DFQATT and CDR2 as SNEGSKA (reference sequence). The CDR3 has 14 amino acids. CDR3 nucleotide sequence: TGCAGTGCTCCCGACCCAGGGATACAAGAGACCCAGTACTTC. This sequence encodes CSAPDPGIQETQYF.

In this sample, this clonotype turned up a few times. V is TRBV5-1 and J is TRBJ2-1; 13 nucleotides line up with TRBD2. This CDR3 contains 16 residues. Germline V gene lookup returns CDR1 SGHRS and CDR2 YFSETQ. Unmatched junction bases numbered 9, after V lost 3 bases and J lost 9 bases. The CDR3 protein is CASSSDGLAGEGEQFF. As DNA, the CDR3 is TGCGCCAGCAGCTCGGATGGACTAGCGGGAGAGGGTGAGCAGTTCTTC.

This clonotype was recorded a few times. The V and J genes are TRBV12-3 or TRBV12-4 and TRBJ1-2; possible D gene TRBD1, 6 bases. This CDR3 has 13 residues. Trimming shortened V by 6 bases and J by 8 bases, and 16 bases separated the two germline ends. The CDR3 reads CASRPTGTGGYTF. CDR3 sequence (DNA): TGTGCCAGCAGACCTACAGGGACTGGCGGCTACACCTTC.

This clonotype was counted many times. The rearrangement joins TRBV20-1 to TRBJ1-1; unclear D gene. V was trimmed by 2 bases and J by 8 bases, leaving 9 bases between them. Germline V gives CDR1 DFQATT, CDR2 SNEGSKA (reference sequence). This CDR3 has 11 residues. The chain's CDR3 is CSARLRPEAFF. The DNA of the CDR3 is TGCAGTGCTAGACTCAGACCCGAAGCTTTCTTT.

The chain links TRBV7-2 to TRBJ1-2; 10 bases line up with TRBD1. V shed 4 bases and J 0 bases; nucleotides not matched to a gene: 2. Germline CDR1 is SGHTA and CDR2 is FQGNSA. The CDR3 is 15 amino acids. The CDR3 loop reads CASSWDRGANYGYTF. The CDR3 DNA sequence: TGTGCCAGCAGCTGGGACAGGGGAGCTAACTATGGCTACACCTTC.